This TCR beta chain was recovered during a study of sequential checkpoint blockade in melanoma. Across the study: Maintenance nivolumab came after either treatment sequence. After nivolumab or ipilimumab alone, some 20 patients had week-13 rebiopsies.

Germline lookup yields CDR1 MGHDK and CDR2 SYGVNS. The CDR3 extends over 13 amino acids. Details on this clone: One end of the junction fails to match germline, which may point to a read error.

Treatment noted: randomized to nivolumab then ipilimumab (arm A) or the reverse (arm B). No patient had prior DNA-damaging chemotherapy. The data were produced by immunoSEQ multiplex PCR, yet TCRdb's version contains in-frame clones alone and is incomplete. The sample records about 4,000 clones, around 19% being singletons. The rearrangement joins TRBV25-1 to TRBJ2-5; tentative D call: TRBD1 (6 bases). The sample here was tumor tissue (inferred from file names), taken from a patient given nivolumab and ipilimumab in sequence. This clonotype originated in a human patient with melanoma. Some clones in this sample may be carry-over from other donors' samples. This CDR3 reads CASSDLGRDTQNF. CDR3 sequence (DNA): TGTGCCAGCAGTGATTTGGGCAGGGACACACAAAACTTC. The full variable domain, rest sourced from reference TRBV25-1 and TRBJ2-5, is EADIYQTPRYLVIGTGKKITLECSQTMGHDKMYWYQQDPGMELHLIHYSYGVNSTEKGDLSSESTVSRIRTEHFPLTLESARPSHTSQYLCASSDLGRDTQNFGPGTRLLVL.